Sequencing of this T cell receptor (beta chain) was carried out in a study of OX40 agonist ivuxolimab in advanced cancers. Whole-study context: Patients received intravenous ivuxolimab every 2 weeks at 0.01 to 10 mg/kg. Patients were 82.7% male with ages roughly 23 to 79, mean around 61. Checkpoint inhibitors had been given previously to over 30% of patients.

Trimming stripped 4 bases from V and 5 bases from J, with 12 bases between. This CDR3 has 14 amino acids. The V gene's germline CDR1 is SEHNR and CDR2 FQNEAQ (reference sequence). About this clone itself: Its antigen is not known.

The data were produced by immunoSEQ multiplex PCR, yet TCRdb's version contains in-frame clones alone and is incomplete. The sample lists about 40,000 clones, roughly 90% occurring once. Study observations and caveats: The mean number of expanded clones was higher in CD8+ T cells than in CD4+.

This TCR came from an adult with an advanced solid tumor such as melanoma, head and neck, liver or kidney cancer. Material: CD4+ or CD8+ T cells sorted from blood, obtained in a trial of the OX40 agonist ivuxolimab. The rearrangement joins TRBV7-9 to TRBJ2-1; possible D gene TRBD2, 5 bases. CDR3 sequence (DNA): TGTGCCAGCAGCTGGTGGAGGTCCGACAATGAGCAGTTCTTC. Protein product: CASSWWRSDNEQFF.